A selection of T cell receptor beta chains follows, all from one sample in a study of blood T cells in healthy people across ages. TCRdb fed the 5' RACE reads into MiXCR, producing one record per CDR3 protein. The top ten hold 15% to 20% of the sample, which has about 780,000 distinct CDR3 sequences, more than 35% seen once. The sequencing sample was made of blood. The receptors originated from an older man in good health. Each CDR3 is given with its conserved first and last residue. A D gene is named only where the DNA matches it firmly. Rows may omit the clone size; those that give it use once, few, many or a size class.

CDR3nt	CDR3aa	v_gene	j_gene	abundance	d_gene
TGTGCCACCAGCAGAGATGTAGACAGCAGCAATGAGCAGTTCTTC	CATSRDVDSSNEQFF	TRBV15	TRBJ2-1	-	-
TGTGCCAGCAGTACGAGAGGACAGCTTAATCAGCCCCAGCATTTT	CASSTRGQLNQPQHF	TRBV12-3/TRBV12-4	TRBJ1-5	-	-
TGCGCCAGCAGCCAGGCCGACTTAGAGGAGCAGTTCTTC	CASSQADLEEQFF	TRBV4-3	TRBJ2-1	few	-
TGTGCCAGCAGCTTAGGACAGGGTCCGTCAGATACGCAGTATTTT	CASSLGQGPSDTQYF	TRBV7-3	TRBJ2-3	-	TRBD1
TGCGCCAGCAGCCAAGGACGTCAATACTCGGGTTCCCAGTACTTC	CASSQGRQYSGSQYF	TRBV4-1	TRBJ2-5	-	-
TGTGCCACCATTTATGCCTCTCGGGGGGCGTACACTGAAGCTTTCTTT	CATIYASRGAYTEAFF	TRBV15	TRBJ1-1	-	-
TGCAGTGCTACGGGAGTTCTCGAGGGCAATGAGCAGTTCTTC	CSATGVLEGNEQFF	TRBV20-1	TRBJ2-1	-	-
TGTGCCAGCAGGGGAGTCCACGAGCAGTACTTC	CASRGVHEQYF	TRBV27	TRBJ2-7	-	-
TGCGCCAGCAGCGTGGGGACAGACCAAGGACATACGCAGTATTTT	CASSVGTDQGHTQYF	TRBV5-1	TRBJ2-3	-	TRBD1
TGTGCCAGCAGGGGGATATCTGCTAATTCACCCCTCCACTTT	CASRGISANSPLHF	TRBV12-3/TRBV12-4	TRBJ1-6	few	-
TGTGCCAGCAGGACAGACCCCTACAATGAGCAGTTCTTC	CASRTDPYNEQFF	TRBV2	TRBJ2-1	few	-
TGTGCCAGCACCGACAGGGGCGGCACAGATACGCAGTATTTT	CASTDRGGTDTQYF	TRBV6-2/TRBV6-3	TRBJ2-3	-	TRBD1
TGCGCCAGCAGCCAAGATCAGGTCCAGATCCTTAACTATGGCTACACCTTC	CASSQDQVQILNYGYTF	TRBV4-1	TRBJ1-2	-	-
TGTGCCAGCAGCCTAGGGGGCTCCGTCTACAATGAGCAGTTATTC	CASSLGGSVYNEQLF	TRBV7-2	TRBJ2-1	-	TRBD1
TGCAGTGCCCCGACAGGGAAAATCGCTGAAGCTTTCTTT	CSAPTGKIAEAFF	TRBV20-1	TRBJ1-1	few	TRBD1
TGTGCCTGGACCTGGGGGACTAGCGTGACTAATGAGCAGTTCTTC	CAWTWGTSVTNEQFF	TRBV30	TRBJ2-1	-	TRBD2
TGTGCCAACAGCCCTTATAACGGTGGGACTGCGCCGGGGACCCAGTACTTC	CANSPYNGGTAPGTQYF	TRBV7-2	TRBJ2-5	few	-
TGTGCCAGCAGTCCTCTGACAGGGACGAGCAATCAGCCCCAGCATTTT	CASSPLTGTSNQPQHF	TRBV6-5	TRBJ1-5	-	TRBD1
TGTGCCACCAACCCGGGACAGAGTATTGAAAAACTGTTTTTT	CATNPGQSIEKLFF	TRBV10-3	TRBJ1-4	-	TRBD1
TGTGCCAGTCGAGGGCCCCCTTCAACAGAGACCCAGTACTTC	CASRGPPSTETQYF	TRBV12-3/TRBV12-4	TRBJ2-5	-	-
TGTGCCAGCAGCCAAAATCGGGCCCTTCCGGGGTCCAAACTTCCACTTTACTATGGCTACACCTTC	CASSQNRALPGSKLPLYYGYTF	TRBV3-1	TRBJ1-2	-	-
TGTGCCACCGGGACAGGGGTAGAGCAGTTCTTC	CATGTGVEQFF	TRBV10-3	TRBJ2-1	-	TRBD1
TGTGCCAGCAGTTTAGTAGCGGCTAGGAACACCGGGGAGCTGTTTTTT	CASSLVAARNTGELFF	TRBV12-3/TRBV12-4	TRBJ2-2	-	-
TGCAGTGCTAGATCTACAGGGTATGGGTTGCGGAATTCACCCCTCCACTTT	CSARSTGYGLRNSPLHF	TRBV20-1	TRBJ1-6	-	-
TGTGCCAGCACCCGGGCTGGGGGTGAAAAACTGTTTTTT	CASTRAGGEKLFF	TRBV12-3/TRBV12-4	TRBJ1-4	-	-
TGTGCCAGCAGTTTAAGGGGACCCCCAGGGTTTGGGTCACCCCTCCACTTT	CASSLRGPPGFGSPLHF	TRBV27	TRBJ1-6	-	-
TGTGCCAGCAGCCCAAGAGGGAGGGCTACTTACAATGAGCAGTTCTTC	CASSPRGRATYNEQFF	TRBV12-3/TRBV12-4	TRBJ2-1	-	TRBD2
TGTGCCACCGCGCCTCTAGCGGGAGGGCCGGGCGAGCAGTTCTTC	CATAPLAGGPGEQFF	TRBV6-1	TRBJ2-1	-	TRBD2
TGTGCCAGTAGTAGTTCTTGGCGGGGGGAATCCTACGAGCAGTACTTC	CASSSSWRGESYEQYF	TRBV19	TRBJ2-7	few	TRBD2
TGCGCCAGCACGGAGGGGGGATTGAGCGAGCAGTACTTC	CASTEGGLSEQYF	TRBV5-1	TRBJ2-7	few	-
TGTGCCTGCGGGAGCCGGGACAGCCTCTACGAGCAGTACTTC	CACGSRDSLYEQYF	TRBV3-1	TRBJ2-7	-	-
TGTGCCAGCACCTTGAGGGGAAGCGGGAGTGGGGCCGGGGAGCTGTTTTTT	CASTLRGSGSGAGELFF	TRBV6-6	TRBJ2-2	-	TRBD2
TGTGCCAGCAGCGGGACGGACAGGGGTAAATCTGAAGCTTTCTTT	CASSGTDRGKSEAFF	TRBV13	TRBJ1-1	-	TRBD1
TGTGCCATCAGTGCCGGTGGCCAGCTAGCAAATGAGCAGTTCTTC	CAISAGGQLANEQFF	TRBV10-3	TRBJ2-1	few	-
TGCGCCAGCAGCTCCAAGGACGGCGAAGGAGGCGAGCAGTACTTC	CASSSKDGEGGEQYF	TRBV5-1	TRBJ2-7	many	-
TGTGCCAGCAGGTTGGCAACCGTCCGGGACAACTACGAGCAGTACTTC	CASRLATVRDNYEQYF	TRBV6-2/TRBV6-3	TRBJ2-7	-	-
TGCAGCGTACGGACTAGCGGGAGCACAGATACGCAGTATTTT	CSVRTSGSTDTQYF	TRBV29-1	TRBJ2-3	few	TRBD2
TGCAGTGCTGAGACTAGCACACGGTCCTACGAGCAGTACTTC	CSAETSTRSYEQYF	TRBV20-1	TRBJ2-7	-	TRBD2
TGTGCCAGCAGCTGGGGTGGGCTAGCGGGAGAGACCCAGTACTTC	CASSWGGLAGETQYF	TRBV11-2	TRBJ2-5	once	TRBD2
TGCGCCAGCAGCTTCCGCGGGAGAACCAACGAGCAGTACTTC	CASSFRGRTNEQYF	TRBV5-1	TRBJ2-7	many	TRBD2
TGTGCCAGCTCCCAGGAATGGGATCAGCCCCAGCATTTT	CASSQEWDQPQHF	TRBV18	TRBJ1-5	few	-